This T cell receptor (beta chain) was recorded in a study of identical twins. Between the trimmed V and J ends, which lost 1 base and 7 bases, there was a span of 16 bases. Germline CDR1 is DFQATT and CDR2 is SNEGSKA (reference sequence). This CDR3 region has 15 residues. TCRdb called the 5' RACE reads again in MiXCR, with one record for every CDR3 protein. The data hold about 150,000 distinct CDR3 sequences, with around 3.5% observed a single time. The sequenced sample consisted of memory T cells sorted from blood. The genes are TRBV20-1 and TRBJ1-4; D may be TRBD1 (6 bases). This clonotype was obtained from a man between 18 and 35 years old in good health. The CDR3 DNA reads TGCAGTGCTAGAGTTTTTGGGGGCCTCTCTGAAAAACTGTTTTTT. This codes for CSARVFGGLSEKLFF.